The 32 T cell receptor beta chains below were found in one sample sequenced in a study of T cells in Graves' hyperthyroidism and ophthalmopathy. The TCR beta CDR3 regions underwent amplification using RNA transcripts as the source. Carried out on the TCR CDR3, a first-round RT-PCR used the HTBI primer set. MiXCR, applied by TCRdb to the multiplex PCR reads, yields one record per CDR3 protein. The table lists around 350,000 distinct CDR3 sequences, 25% of them singletons. Sequenced sample: blood. The source is a middle-aged man with Graves' hyperthyroidism.

This clonotype was seen ten or more times. CDR3 coding DNA: TGTGCCAGCAGCTCCGGGACTAGCGGGAGTGGCGCCACAGATACGCAGTATTTT. This gives the protein CASSSGTSGSGATDTQYF. The chain combines TRBV7-8 with TRBJ2-3, with 14 positions matching TRBD2. V shed 4 bases, J shed 2 bases, and the junction held 8 bases outside the gene matches. The CDR3 covers 18 residues. Germline assignment: CDR1 SGHVS and CDR2 FQNEAQ.

This clonotype was detected a few times. The chain employs TRBV12-5 and TRBJ2-1; possible D gene TRBD2, 5 bases. V lost 4 bases to trimming and J lost 4 bases, with 11 bases between them. Germline-derived CDR1 and CDR2 are LGHNT and FRNRAP. This CDR3 region has 14 residues. The CDR3 region is CASGWGSAYNEQFF. CDR3 in DNA: TGTGCTAGTGGTTGGGGTAGCGCGTACAATGAGCAGTTCTTC.

The chain carries TRBV3-1 and TRBJ2-3; D gene uncertain. CDR1 is LGHDT, CDR2 YNNKEL, per germline (reference sequence). V was cut by 2 bases and J by 4 bases, with 4 bases left in between. The CDR3 covers 12 residues. The CDR3 sequence is CASSQLADTQYF. In nucleotides, the CDR3 is TGTGCCAGCAGCCAATTGGCAGATACGCAGTATTTT.

The chain recombines TRBV24-1 with TRBJ2-6; TRBD1 agrees at 8 bases. The germline gives CDR1 KGHDR, CDR2 SFDVKD. This CDR3 comprises 18 residues. J was trimmed by 0 bases and V by 7 bases; bases with no gene match: 10. The CDR3 nucleotides are TGTGCCACCAGGTCAACCGGGACAGGAAGCTCTGGGGCCAACGTCCTGACTTTC. The encoded protein is CATRSTGTGSSGANVLTF.

The chain is built from TRBV6-5 and TRBJ1-2; the D gene is possibly TRBD1 (5 bases). Trimming removed 3 bases from V and 4 bases from J, with 12 bases in between. Germline assignment: CDR1 MNHEY and CDR2 SVGAGI. The CDR3 totals 14 residues. This chain's CDR3 is CASSYIGAGYGYTF. CDR3 coding DNA: TGTGCCAGCAGTTATATAGGGGCGGGCTATGGCTACACCTTC.

A few counts support this clonotype. This rearrangement joins TRBV27 to TRBJ2-1; perhaps TRBD1 as D (6 bases). Germline V gives CDR1 MNHEY, CDR2 SMNVEV (reference sequence). V was shortened by 4 bases and J by 2 bases, with 12 bases between the two germline ends. CDR3 length: 15 residues. CDR3 in amino acids: CASSSGDPAYNEQFF. CDR3 bases: TGTGCCAGCAGTTCAGGGGACCCTGCCTACAATGAGCAGTTCTTC.

This clonotype came up a few times. The rearrangement joins TRBV28 to TRBJ1-1; the D is unclear. Looked up from germline, CDR1 is MDHEN and CDR2 is SYDVKM. This CDR3 is built from 15 residues. V was pared by 5 bases and J by 0 bases, with 13 bases between. The CDR3 DNA reads as TGTGCCAGCAGTATCAGCCACCTGATGAACACTGAAGCTTTCTTT. This codes for CASSISHLMNTEAFF.

This clonotype was detected only a few times. V and J are TRBV13 and TRBJ2-5; D tentatively fits TRBD1 or TRBD2 (5 bases each). The length of the CDR3 is 13 residues. Trimming pared 5 bases from V and 5 bases from J, leaving 12 bases between. CDR1 and CDR2 from the germline V gene are PRHDT and FYEKMQ (reference sequence). The CDR3: CASSPGPLETQYF. CDR3 DNA sequence: TGTGCCAGCAGCCCGGGACCCTTGGAGACCCAGTACTTC.

The CDR3 sequence is CSASFWGMNTEAFF. In nucleotides, the CDR3 is TGCAGTGCTAGTTTTTGGGGCATGAACACTGAAGCTTTCTTT. The chain has TRBV20-1 and TRBJ1-1; D may be TRBD1 (5 bases). Per germline, CDR1 DFQATT and CDR2 SNEGSKA (reference sequence). The CDR3 has 14 amino acids. Trimming took 3 bases from V and 0 from J, leaving 11 bases between them.

The V and J genes are TRBV9 and TRBJ1-4, with no clear D. Germline V CDR1 and CDR2: SGDLS, YYNGEE. V was pared by 4 bases and J by 8 bases, with 9 bases between. The CDR3 extends over 12 amino acids. CDR3 region: CASSTRGEKLFF. The CDR3 DNA follows: TGTGCCAGCAGCACCAGAGGAGAAAAACTGTTTTTT.

The rearrangement uses TRBV3-1 and TRBJ2-7; 8 bases line up with TRBD2. Germline CDR1 LGHDT, CDR2 YNNKEL (reference sequence). V shed 3 bases, J shed 4 bases, and the junction held 5 bases outside the gene matches. The CDR3 contains 14 residues. The CDR3 DNA is TGTGCCAGCAGCCAGCCGGGACTAGGTTACGAGCAGTACTTC. Translating it yields CASSQPGLGYEQYF.

A word on this clonotype: At one end the junction does not follow the germline gene, possibly because of a read error. This chain connects TRBV29-1 to TRBJ2-3; maybe TRBD1 (5 bases). This CDR3 region has 12 residues. CDR1 is SQVTM and CDR2 is ANQGSEA in the germline V gene. CDR3 sequence reads: CSVGHRTATQYF. For the CDR3, the DNA is TGCAGCGTCGGACACCGCACAGCTACGCAGTATTTT.

This clonotype showed up many times. V is TRBV4-1 and J is TRBJ2-7; 7 nucleotides agree with TRBD1. V lost 3 bases and J lost 5; bases outside the gene matches: 7. Germline V CDR1 and CDR2: MGHRA, YSYEKL. This CDR3 is 14 amino acids long. The CDR3 sequence: CASSQTTGTHEQYF. The DNA for the CDR3 is TGCGCCAGCAGCCAGACGACAGGGACCCACGAGCAGTACTTC.

The chain joins TRBV6-2 or TRBV6-3 to TRBJ2-5; 14 bases align to TRBD2. Germline V gene sequence: CDR1 MNHEY, CDR2 SVGEGT. The CDR3 covers 15 residues. The V and J ends lost 6 bases and 3 bases, in that order; junction bases with no gene match: 3. The CDR3 DNA follows: TGTGCCAGCAGAAGACTAGCGGGAGGGAAAGAGACCCAGTACTTC. As protein: CASRRLAGGKETQYF.

This clonotype showed up many times. The V and J genes are TRBV3-1 and TRBJ1-1; TRBD1 aligns across 9 bases. V gave up 5 bases and J gave up 8 bases; unmatched junction bases: 0. Germline V gives CDR1 LGHDT, CDR2 YNNKEL (reference sequence). This CDR3 has 11 residues. The CDR3 DNA reads as TGTGCCAGCAGCGGACAGGGGGAAGCTTTCTTT. Protein product: CASSGQGEAFF. Variable domain in full (rest from reference TRBV3-1 and TRBJ1-1): DTAVSQTPKYLVTQMGNDKSIKCEQNLGHDTMYWYKQDSKKFLKIMFSYNNKELIINETVPNRFSPKSPDKAHLNLHINSLELGDSAVYFCASSGQGEAFFGQGTRLTVV.

The rearrangement uses TRBV28 and TRBJ2-3; TRBD2 aligns across 7 bases. This CDR3 contains 16 residues. Germline V gene sequence: CDR1 MDHEN, CDR2 SYDVKM. Germline trimming cut 3 bases from V and 3 bases from J; bases unmatched to any gene: 9. CDR3 sequence reads: CASSFRLGGRTDTQYF. CDR3 DNA sequence: TGTGCCAGCAGTTTCCGTTTGGGGGGGAGGACAGATACGCAGTATTTT.

This clonotype was seen many times. The rearrangement joins TRBV28 to TRBJ1-1, with D tentatively TRBD1 (5 bases). With 10 bases removed from V and 8 bases from J, the gap between germline ends came to 29 bases. Germline CDR1 is MDHEN and CDR2 is SYDVKM. CDR3 length equals 16 residues. The CDR3 DNA reads TGTGCCACTTCGCGGGACGGGACGCCGTACTTCCCCGAAGCTTTCTTT. As protein: CATSRDGTPYFPEAFF.

This clonotype has ten or more counts. This chain connects TRBV20-1 to TRBJ2-1; possibly TRBD1 or TRBD2 for D (6 bases each). The CDR3 loop spans 15 amino acids. Germline V gene sequence: CDR1 DFQATT, CDR2 SNEGSKA (reference sequence). V dropped 6 bases and J dropped 0 bases, with 15 bases sitting between them. The CDR3 reads CSADGGGSSYNEQFF. CDR3 DNA sequence: TGCAGTGCCGACGGGGGCGGAAGCTCCTACAATGAGCAGTTCTTC.

This clonotype was seen only a few times. This chain uses TRBV12-5 with TRBJ2-1; 7 bases align to TRBD1. V shed 2 bases and J 7 bases; nucleotides not matched to a gene: 2. The germline V gene has CDR1 LGHNT and CDR2 FRNRAP. The CDR3 covers 13 residues. CDR3 DNA sequence: TGTGCTAGTGGTTTGAGACAGGGTAATGAGCAGTTCTTC. This gives the protein CASGLRQGNEQFF. Based on the CDR3 plus reference TRBV12-5 and TRBJ2-1, the full variable domain is DARVTQTPRHKVTEMGQEVTMRCQPILGHNTVFWYRQTMMQGLELLAYFRNRAPLDDSGMPKDRFSAEMPDATLATLKIQPSEPRDSAVYFCASGLRQGNEQFFGPGTRLTVL.

The gene calls are TRBV20-1 and TRBJ2-5; D not certain. Trimming took off 0 bases at V and 5 bases at J, with 7 bases between the two ends. This CDR3 has 12 residues. The germline V gene encodes CDR1 DFQATT and CDR2 SNEGSKA (reference sequence). The DNA for the CDR3 is TGCAGTGCTAGAGACCTTTGGGAGACCCAGTACTTC. Amino acid sequence: CSARDLWETQYF.

This chain joins TRBV7-3 and TRBJ2-1; 12 nucleotides agree with TRBD2. Germline lookup yields CDR1 SGHTA and CDR2 FQGTGA. This CDR3 is 17 amino acids long. J was trimmed by 9 bases and V by 2 bases; bases with no gene match: 11. The chain's CDR3 is CASSLSSGRAHNVEQFF. CDR3 bases: TGTGCCAGCAGCTTATCTAGCGGGAGGGCCCACAATGTTGAGCAGTTCTTC.

Only a few counts were recorded for this clonotype. The V gene is TRBV12-3 or TRBV12-4, the J gene TRBJ1-5; no clear D gene. V lost 2 bases, J lost 6 bases, and 11 bases lay in between. The CDR3 runs 14 residues. CDR3 nucleotide sequence: TGTGCCAGCAGTTTACCCGGTGAGAGTCAGCCCCAGCATTTT. It specifies CASSLPGESQPQHF.

A word on this clonotype: Sequence at one end of the junction differs from germline and may be a read error. The rearrangement joins TRBV27 to TRBJ1-2, with unresolved D. The CDR3 covers 9 residues. Germline assignment: CDR1 MNHEY and CDR2 SMNVEV (reference sequence). In DNA, the CDR3 is TGTGCCAGCGGGCCGGCCCGCTCCTTC. It specifies CASGPARSF.

This clonotype was counted a few times. The V gene is TRBV6-1, the J gene TRBJ2-2, with 8 bases aligning to TRBD2. Germline CDR1 is MNHNS and CDR2 is SASEGT. The V segment lost 7 bases and the J segment 1 base; nucleotides outside the gene matches: 17. The CDR3 is 19 residues long. The DNA for the CDR3 is TGTGCCAGCACCCGCTTACCTCCCCGGGGGGGGCAGAACACCGGGGAGCTGTTTTTT. Its translation: CASTRLPPRGGQNTGELFF.

The chain employs TRBV6-1 and TRBJ2-7; 9 positions agree with TRBD1. Looked up from germline, CDR1 is MNHNS and CDR2 is SASEGT. The CDR3 covers 14 residues. V lost 4 bases, J lost 6 bases, and 7 bases stayed unmatched. The CDR3 sequence: CASSVGTGPSEQYF. CDR3 sequence (DNA): TGTGCCAGCAGTGTGGGGACAGGGCCATCCGAGCAGTACTTC.

At least ten counts were recorded for this clonotype. The chain combines TRBV28 with TRBJ2-1, with 10 bases aligning to TRBD1. From germline, CDR1 is MDHEN and CDR2 SYDVKM. The CDR3 is 14 amino acids. V was clipped by 2 bases and J by 7 bases; unmatched bases: 2. This chain's CDR3 is CASSLPGQGNEQFF. The CDR3 bases are TGTGCCAGCAGTTTACCGGGACAGGGGAATGAGCAGTTCTTC.

This clonotype was seen repeatedly, ten times or more. The chain has TRBV4-1 and TRBJ1-5; 8 nucleotides agree with TRBD1. V shed 3 bases, J shed 5 bases, and the junction held 3 bases outside the gene matches. The CDR3 consists of 14 residues. Germline CDR1 reads MGHRA; CDR2 reads YSYEKL. Written as DNA, the CDR3 is TGCGCCAGCAGCCACGTGGACAGGGATCAGCCCCAGCATTTT. Its translation: CASSHVDRDQPQHF.

This clonotype was recorded a few times. The CDR3 is CAIRELAGDYEQYF. The CDR3 bases are TGTGCCATCAGAGAACTAGCGGGAGACTACGAGCAGTACTTC. This chain joins TRBV10-3 and TRBJ2-7; 11 bases line up with TRBD2. The CDR3 is made up of 14 amino acids. CDR1 and CDR2 (germline): ENHRY, SYGVKD. V shed 6 bases, J shed 3 bases, and the junction held 4 bases outside the gene matches.

Ten or more counts support this clonotype. The chain carries TRBV7-2 and TRBJ2-7; D is unclear. The V gene lost 2 bases and the J gene lost 7 bases, with 15 bases spanning the gap. The CDR3 contains 14 residues. From germline, CDR1 is SGHTA and CDR2 FQGNSA. CDR3 region: CASSLSNVNGEQYF. CDR3 in DNA: TGTGCCAGCAGCTTAAGCAACGTAAATGGAGAGCAGTACTTC.

A note on this clonotype: This may arise from a read error, as a much more abundant clone is one base away. V gene TRBV6-9 combines with J gene TRBJ2-1; 9 bases align to TRBD1. CDR3 length equals 13 residues. Per germline, CDR1 MNHGY and CDR2 SVAAGI. J lost 9 bases, V lost 4 bases, and 4 bases had no gene match. The CDR3 bases are TGTGCCAGCAGTTTAGGGACAGGGTCTGAGCAGTTCTTC. The encoded protein is CASSLGTGSEQFF.

V gene TRBV7-9 combines with J gene TRBJ2-7; D gene ambiguous. Germline V gives CDR1 SEHNR, CDR2 FQNEAQ (reference sequence). The V and J ends lost 5 bases and 1 base respectively, with 9 bases between them. The CDR3 runs to 13 residues. CDR3 loop: CASSELISYEQYF. CDR3 DNA: TGTGCCAGCAGCGAACTCATATCCTACGAGCAGTACTTC. Drawing the rest from reference TRBV7-9 and TRBJ2-7, the complete variable domain is DTGVSQNPRHKITKRGQNVTFRCDPISEHNRLYWYRQTLGQGPEFLTYFQNEAQLEKSRLLSDRFSAERPKGSFSTLEIQRTEQGDSAMYLCASSELISYEQYFGPGTRLTVT.

This clonotype showed up just a few times. The rearrangement links TRBV6-1 to TRBJ1-2; 7 bases fit TRBD1. This CDR3 spans 13 amino acids. Germline trimming cut 3 bases from V and 7 bases from J; bases unmatched to any gene: 5. Germline lookup yields CDR1 MNHNS and CDR2 SASEGT. The CDR3 coding sequence is TGTGCCAGCAGTGACCCGGACAGGCTTGGCTACACCTTC. Translating gives CASSDPDRLGYTF.